A selection of T cell receptor beta chains follows, all from one sample in a study of cytomegalovirus exposure and HLA in healthy donors. Using immunoSEQ multiplex PCR, the repertoire was profiled, and TCRdb retains in-frame clones only, with some absent. The sample contains more than 65,000 clones, roughly two thirds of which appear only once. Material for sequencing was PBMCs. Source of these receptors: a woman aged 45-60 years in good health and CMV-seropositive. Both conserved end residues are part of each CDR3. A D gene is named only where the DNA matches it firmly. Not every row has a clone size; where given, it reads once, few, many or a size class.

few,TRBV7-6,TRBJ2-2,-,CASSLADRPRATGELFF,TGTGCCAGCAGCTTAGCGGATCGACCGCGGGCCACCGGGGAGCTGTTTTTT
-,TRBV7-6,TRBJ1-1,TRBD1,CASSLGTGRTEAFF,TGTGCCAGCAGCCTTGGGACAGGGCGGACTGAAGCTTTCTTT
-,TRBV9,TRBJ2-5,TRBD2,CASSVGTSGGSRVTQYF,TGTGCCAGCAGCGTAGGGACTAGCGGGGGGTCGAGGGTGACCCAGTACTTC
-,TRBV7-9,TRBJ2-1,TRBD1,CASSAGTGGNEQFF,TGTGCCAGCAGCGCTGGGACAGGGGGCAATGAGCAGTTCTTC
-,TRBV11-3,TRBJ2-2,-,CASSTTGELFF,TGTGCCAGCAGCACTACCGGGGAGCTGTTTTTT
few,TRBV21-1,TRBJ2-4,-,CASSNILQRLQGARVKNIQYF,TGTGCCAGCAGCAATATCCTTCAACGCCTACAGGGGGCGAGGGTGAAGAACATTCAGTACTTC
-,TRBV13,TRBJ1-4,TRBD1,CASRQGTGDEKLFF,TGTGCCAGCAGACAAGGGACAGGGGACGAAAAACTGTTTTTT
-,TRBV5-1,TRBJ2-5,-,CASSLEGGEQYF,TGCGCCAGCAGCTTGGAGGGGGGGGAGCAGTACTTC
-,TRBV2,TRBJ1-3,TRBD1,CAIPFLGQNRSGNTIYF,TGTGCCATCCCATTCCTGGGACAGAATCGTTCTGGAAACACCATATATTTT
-,TRBV5-1,TRBJ2-3,-,CASSLAVQRDTQYF,TGCGCCAGCAGCTTGGCCGTACAGAGAGATACGCAGTATTTT
few,TRBV19,TRBJ1-1,-,CASTLPTGENTEAFF,TGTGCCAGTACCCTTCCCACCGGAGAGAACACTGAAGCTTTCTTT
-,TRBV27,TRBJ2-1,TRBD1,CASSSPGQGQNEQFF,TGTGCCAGCAGTTCTCCGGGACAGGGTCAAAATGAGCAGTTCTTC
-,TRBV6-1,TRBJ2-5,TRBD2,CASKKRGAGETQYF,TGTGCCAGCAAAAAGCGGGGGGCGGGAGAGACCCAGTACTTC
-,TRBV27,TRBJ2-7,TRBD2,CASSLSGGVPNYEQYF,TGTGCCAGCAGTTTAAGCGGGGGGGTTCCAAACTACGAGCAGTACTTC
few,TRBV6-5,TRBJ2-5,-,CASSYRLQETQYF,TGTGCCAGCAGTTACAGACTCCAAGAGACCCAGTACTTC
-,TRBV28,TRBJ1-2,TRBD1,CASSFRGRGGYGYTF,TGTGCCAGCAGTTTCAGGGGGCGAGGGGGTTATGGCTACACCTTC
-,TRBV5-1,TRBJ2-7,-,CASSFVGVPPNEQYF,TGCGCCAGCAGCTTCGTAGGGGTTCCTCCTAACGAGCAGTACTTC
once,TRBV19,TRBJ1-4,-,CASRTASNEKLFF,TGTGCCAGTAGGACAGCTTCGAATGAAAAACTGTTTTTT